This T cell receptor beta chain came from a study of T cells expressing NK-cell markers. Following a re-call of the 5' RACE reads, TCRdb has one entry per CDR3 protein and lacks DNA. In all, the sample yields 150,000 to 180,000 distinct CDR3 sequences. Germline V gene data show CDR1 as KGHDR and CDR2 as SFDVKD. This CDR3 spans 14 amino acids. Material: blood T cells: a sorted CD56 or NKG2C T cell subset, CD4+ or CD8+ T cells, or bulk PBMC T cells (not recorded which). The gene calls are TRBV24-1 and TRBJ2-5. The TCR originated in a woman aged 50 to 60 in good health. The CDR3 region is CATSDLSDLGTQYF.